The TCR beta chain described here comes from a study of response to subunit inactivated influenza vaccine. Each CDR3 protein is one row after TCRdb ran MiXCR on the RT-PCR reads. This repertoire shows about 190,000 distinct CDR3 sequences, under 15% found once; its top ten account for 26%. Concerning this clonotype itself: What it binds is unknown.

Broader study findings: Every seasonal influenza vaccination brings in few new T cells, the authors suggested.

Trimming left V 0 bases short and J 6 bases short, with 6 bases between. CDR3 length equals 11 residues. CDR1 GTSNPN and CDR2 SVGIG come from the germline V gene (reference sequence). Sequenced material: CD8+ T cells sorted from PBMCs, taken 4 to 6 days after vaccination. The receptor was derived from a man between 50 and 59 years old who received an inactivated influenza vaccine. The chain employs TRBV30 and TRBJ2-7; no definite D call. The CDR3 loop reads CAWSVPPEQYF. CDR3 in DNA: TGTGCCTGGAGTGTACCGCCCGAGCAGTACTTC.